This entry lists 21 T cell receptor beta chains sequenced from one sample in a study of T cell clonality in common variable immunodeficiency. The table came from immunoSEQ multiplex PCR; TCRdb's copy has only in-frame clones and leaves some out. The sample has 51,000 or so clones, none seen only once. Sequenced: peripheral blood mononuclear cells. The source is a person aged 18-69 years in good health.

This clone was counted ten times or more. The read terminates 3 residues ahead of where the CDR3 ends, so the germline J gene completes it. The chain employs TRBV20-1 and TRBJ2-2, with D maybe TRBD1 (6 bases). Deletions cut 3 bases from V and 6 bases from J, with 8 bases between. Germline-derived CDR1 and CDR2 are DFQATT and SNEGSKA (reference sequence). The CDR3 extends over 12 amino acids. CDR3 DNA, as far as it was read: TGCAGTGCTAGTAAGGGGGCCGGGGAG. This encodes CSASKGAGE. The CDR3 in full is CSASKGAGELFF.

This clone has a count of ten or more. The read finishes 3 residues shy of the CDR3 end, and the germline J gene is used to complete it. The rearrangement links TRBV30 to TRBJ2-3, with D perhaps TRBD2 (5 bases). There are 15 residues in the CDR3. The ends were cut back, 1 base at V and 0 bases at J, with 11 bases in the middle. The germline V gene encodes CDR1 GTSNPN and CDR2 SVGIG (reference sequence). The CDR3 bases that were read are TGTGCCTGGAGTGCGAGCGGAGCTAGCACAGATACG. Translating it yields CAWSASGASTDT. The CDR3 reads in full as CAWSASGASTDTQYF.

This clone was counted ten times or more. CDR3 bases read: TGTGCCAGTTCACAGGGAGACTATGGC. Amino acid sequence: CASSQGDYG. The CDR3, in full, reads CASSQGDYGYTF. J is TRBJ1-2 and V is TRBV19; tentative D call: TRBD1 (6 bases). Read data end 3 residues before the CDR3 end; the end is taken from the germline J gene. The CDR3 contains 12 residues. Trimming pared 8 bases from V and 3 bases from J, leaving 10 bases between. CDR1 and CDR2 from the germline V gene are LNHDA and SQIVND (reference sequence).

There are many counts of this clone. The part of the CDR3 DNA that was read is TGCGCCAGCAGCAGGGGCGGGACAGAAAGCAATCAGCCC. Residues: CASSRGGTESNQP. The whole CDR3 protein is CASSRGGTESNQPQHF. V gene TRBV5-1 combines with J gene TRBJ1-5; 7 nucleotides align to TRBD1. The observed sequence ends 3 residues before the CDR3 terminus, with the missing tail filled in from the germline J gene. This CDR3 is built from 16 residues. With 4 bases clipped from V and 1 base from J, the junction kept 8 bases outside the gene matches. In germline, CDR1 is SGHRS, CDR2 YFSETQ.

This clone was seen a few times. The sequenced fragment ends 3 residues before the CDR3 boundary, so the rest is inferred from the germline J gene. The genes are TRBV5-1 and TRBJ2-1; 10 bases agree with TRBD1. The V gene's germline CDR1 is SGHRS and CDR2 YFSETQ. The trim removed 2 bases at V and 2 bases at J, leaving 4 bases unmatched. The CDR3 extends over 16 amino acids. The CDR3 reads CASSLSGTGAYNEQFF. The CDR3 DNA, read in part, is TGCGCCAGCAGCTTATCCGGGACAGGGGCCTACAATGAG.

This clone has just a few counts. The CDR3 is cut off 3 residues early in the read; its end comes from the germline J gene. V gene TRBV18 combines with J gene TRBJ2-3; 7 positions match TRBD1. The CDR3 sequence is 15 residues long. Germline values: CDR1 KGHSH, CDR2 LQKENI. The CDR3 sequence: CASSPTGLSNQPQYF. The covered CDR3 bases are TGTGCCAGCTCACCGACAGGGTTGAGCAATCAGCCG.

Many counts were recorded for this clone. The junction differs from germline at one of its ends, possibly a read error. The CDR3 extends 3 residues past the end of the read, so its final part is completed from the germline J gene. The rearrangement links TRBV7-7 to TRBJ2-5, with D possibly being TRBD2 (6 bases). Germline V lookup: CDR1 SSHAT, CDR2 FNYEAQ (reference sequence). The CDR3 runs 14 residues. The CDR3 here is CASSSGLAGETQYF. The DNA read from the CDR3 is TGTGCTAGCAGCTCGGGACTCGCGGGGGAGACC. The whole variable domain, remainder taken from reference TRBV7-7 and TRBJ2-5, is GAGVSQSPRYKVTKRGQDVTLRCDPISSHATLYWYQQALGQGPEFLTYFNYEAQPDKSGLPSDRFSAERPEGSISTLTIQRTEQRDSAMYRCASSSGLAGETQYFGPGTRLLVL.

Regarding this clone: The read is 3 residues too short to cover the CDR3 end, so that end is filled in from the germline J gene. This chain connects TRBV11-3 to TRBJ2-1; TRBD2 agrees at 7 bases. The trim removed 5 bases at V and 3 bases at J, leaving 4 bases unmatched. Germline CDR1 SGHNT, CDR2 YENEEA. The CDR3 is made up of 14 amino acids. CDR3 amino acids: CASSRSGVYNEQFF. The part of the CDR3 DNA that was read is TGTGCCAGCAGCCGAAGCGGGGTCTACAATGAG.

This clone was found many times. CDR3 protein: CASSLAPQGPYEQYF. The sequenced CDR3 bases are TGTGCCAGCAGCTTAGCCCCACAGGGGCCCTACGAG. This chain uses TRBV7-2 with TRBJ2-7; 7 bases line up with TRBD1. The observed sequence ends 3 residues before the CDR3 terminus, with the missing tail filled in from the germline J gene. V trimming: 0 bases; J trimming: 2 bases; junction bases outside the gene matches: 4. Germline V gene sequence: CDR1 SGHTA, CDR2 FQGNSA. This CDR3 is built from 15 residues.

This clone appeared many times. The read gets to within 3 residues of the CDR3 end, and the germline J gene fills in the rest. The V call is TRBV7-3, the J call TRBJ2-2; D might be TRBD1 (5 bases). Germline-derived CDR1 and CDR2 are SGHTA and FQGTGA. Trimming stripped 1 base from V and 1 base from J, with 10 bases between. The CDR3 covers 16 residues. The CDR3 spells CASSLMSQGNTGELFF. Partial CDR3 DNA: TGTGCCAGCAGCTTAATGTCGCAGGGGAACACCGGGGAG.

This clone was counted only a few times. The read ends 3 residues shy of where the CDR3 ends; the end is completed using the germline J gene. The chain employs TRBV18 and TRBJ2-7; tentative D call: TRBD2 (6 bases). Germline V gene data show CDR1 as KGHSH and CDR2 as LQKENI. The ends were cut back, 6 bases at V and 4 bases at J, with 13 bases in the middle. This CDR3 is built from 13 residues. The CDR3 DNA, read in part, is TGTGCCAGCTCTCCGACTAGTACGTACGAG. The encoded protein is CASSPTSTYE. The whole CDR3 region reads CASSPTSTYEQYF.

At least ten counts were recorded for this clone. The read falls 3 residues short of the CDR3 end, and the missing part is taken from the germline J gene. V is TRBV30 and J is TRBJ1-3; D ambiguous. The CDR3 sequence is 15 residues long. CDR1 and CDR2 (germline): GTSNPN, SVGIG (reference sequence). With 0 bases removed from V and 0 bases from J, the gap between germline ends came to 9 bases. The CDR3 spells CAWSVNTNSGNTIYF. CDR3 DNA (partial): TGTGCCTGGAGTGTAAACACTAACTCTGGAAACACC.

Many counts were recorded for this clone. The read gets to within 3 residues of the CDR3 end, and the germline J gene fills in the rest. This chain joins TRBV19 and TRBJ2-1; no clear D. Germline values: CDR1 LNHDA, CDR2 SQIVND (reference sequence). The CDR3 totals 15 residues. With 2 bases removed from V and 7 bases from J, the gap between germline ends came to 15 bases. The CDR3 DNA, read in part, is TGTGCCAGTAGTATAATGACGGGTTGGCCGAATGAG. Translation gives CASSIMTGWPNE. The full CDR3 protein is CASSIMTGWPNEQFF.

This clone has a count of ten or more. Read coverage stops 3 residues before the CDR3 terminus; the germline J gene supplies the remainder. The chain links TRBV5-4 to TRBJ1-2; 7 positions agree with TRBD1. The junction had 10 bases not matched to a gene; V was cut back by 4 bases and J by 7 bases. The germline CDR1 and CDR2 sequences are SGHNT and YYREEE (reference sequence). CDR3 length equals 14 residues. CDR3 DNA (partial): TGTGCCAGCAGCACTGAGGGGGCTGGCTTTGGC. Residues: CASSTEGAGFG. The CDR3, in full, reads CASSTEGAGFGYTF.

This clone was detected only a few times. The read ends 3 residues shy of where the CDR3 ends; the end is completed using the germline J gene. The chain employs TRBV13 and TRBJ2-7; D gene uncertain. The ends were cut back, 4 bases at V and 5 bases at J, with 9 bases in the middle. Germline CDR1 PRHDT, CDR2 FYEKMQ (reference sequence). The CDR3 runs to 12 residues. The CDR3: CASSWRRDEQYF. CDR3 DNA, as far as it was read: TGTGCCAGCAGCTGGCGTAGGGACGAG.

In its sample, this clone was seen a few times. The sequenced fragment ends 3 residues before the CDR3 boundary, so the rest is inferred from the germline J gene. The chain employs TRBV11-2 and TRBJ2-7; TRBD2 agrees at 8 bases. V was clipped by 1 base and J by 4 bases; unmatched bases: 6. Germline CDR1 is SGHAT and CDR2 is FQNNGV. CDR3 length equals 15 residues. The DNA read from the CDR3 is TGTGCCAGCAGCTTAGTTGGGACTAGAGGGTACGAG. It codes for CASSLVGTRGYE. In full, the CDR3 is CASSLVGTRGYEQYF.

Ten or more counts support this clone. With the read ending 3 residues before the CDR3 end, the germline J gene is used to fill in that end. The V gene is TRBV7-2, the J gene TRBJ2-2; D ambiguous. Trimming shortened V by 0 bases and J by 3 bases, and 8 bases separated the two germline ends. The germline V gene encodes CDR1 SGHTA and CDR2 FQGNSA. This CDR3 region has 15 residues. CDR3 in amino acids: CASSLAHYYTGELFF. CDR3 bases read: TGTGCCAGCAGCTTAGCGCACTACTACACCGGGGAG.

In its sample, this clone was seen many times. The CDR3 here is CSAQTGGQETQYF. The CDR3 DNA, read in part, is TGCAGTGCTCAAACGGGGGGCCAAGAGACC. The V gene is TRBV20-1, the J gene TRBJ2-5, with TRBD2 matching 7 bases. Coverage ceases 3 residues before the CDR3 finishes, and the germline J gene fills in the end. Losses at the gene ends were 5 bases for V and 1 base for J; bases not matched to a gene: 4. Germline CDR1 reads DFQATT; CDR2 reads SNEGSKA (reference sequence). The CDR3 spans 13 residues.

In its sample, this clone was seen many times. The DNA ends 3 residues before the CDR3 does, and the rest of the CDR3 is filled in from the germline J gene. The chain joins TRBV30 to TRBJ1-1; maybe TRBD1 (6 bases). This CDR3 has 11 residues. CDR1 and CDR2 (germline): GTSNPN, SVGIG (reference sequence). V was clipped by 1 base and J by 7 bases, with 7 bases between them. CDR3 sequence: CAWSAGVEAFF. The DNA read from the CDR3 is TGTGCCTGGAGTGCAGGGGTTGAA.

This clone appeared a few times. The read ends 3 residues early relative to the CDR3; the germline J gene fills the gap. The chain is built from TRBV5-1 and TRBJ2-1, with TRBD2 matching over 9 bases. Germline V gene sequence: CDR1 SGHRS, CDR2 YFSETQ. V lost 5 bases to trimming and J lost 6 bases; unmatched junction nucleotides: 9. The CDR3 is made up of 15 amino acids. CDR3 residues: CASRTWSSGINEQFF. The sequenced part of the CDR3 DNA is TGCGCCAGCAGAACTTGGTCTAGCGGGATCAATGAG.

In its sample, this clone was seen many times. The read is 3 residues too short to cover the CDR3 end, so that end is filled in from the germline J gene. The chain employs TRBV5-1 and TRBJ1-5; D ambiguous. This CDR3 has 13 amino acids. V was shortened by 4 bases and J by 2 bases, with 7 bases between the two germline ends. Germline V CDR1 and CDR2: SGHRS, YFSETQ. CDR3 in amino acids: CASSADGNQPQHF. The sequenced CDR3 bases are TGCGCCAGCAGCGCGGATGGCAATCAGCCC.